The TCR beta chain described here comes from a study of blood T cell repertoires in COVID-19. Looking at the study overall: The United States, Italy and Spain supplied acute and convalescent COVID-19 samples. Sources were T cells, B-cell-depleted T cells, or PBMCs; the material itself was cDNA or gDNA.

As originally analysed: For nucleated cells, counts were estimated from reference gene primer amplification. Only in-frame clones appear in the TCRdb table, and some are missing; sequencing was by immunoSEQ multiplex PCR. That table gives V, J and clone size, and the DNA gave D and trimming. There are approximately 40,000 clones in the sample; roughly 88% occur only once, and 2% to 2.5% lies in the top ten. With 5 bases clipped from V and 7 bases from J, the junction kept 11 bases outside the gene matches. Germline values: CDR1 WSHSY, CDR2 SAAADI. The CDR3 is 14 residues long. Input material: peripheral blood. This TCR came from a human donor in a cohort sampled during active COVID-19. This chain links TRBV10-2 with TRBJ2-7; 7 nucleotides line up with TRBD2. The CDR3 DNA follows: TGCGCCAGCAGTTCTAGCGGTGTCTGGGGTGAGCAGTACTTC. This translates into CASSSSGVWGEQYF.